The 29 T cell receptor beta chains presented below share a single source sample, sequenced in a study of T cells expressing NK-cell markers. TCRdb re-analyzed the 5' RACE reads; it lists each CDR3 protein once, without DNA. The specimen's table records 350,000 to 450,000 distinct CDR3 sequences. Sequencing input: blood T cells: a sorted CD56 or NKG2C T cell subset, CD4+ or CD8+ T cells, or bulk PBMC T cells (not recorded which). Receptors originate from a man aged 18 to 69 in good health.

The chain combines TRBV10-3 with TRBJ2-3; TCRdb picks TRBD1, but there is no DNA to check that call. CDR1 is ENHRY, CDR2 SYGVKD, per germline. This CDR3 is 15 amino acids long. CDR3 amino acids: CAISRDSSSTDTQYF.

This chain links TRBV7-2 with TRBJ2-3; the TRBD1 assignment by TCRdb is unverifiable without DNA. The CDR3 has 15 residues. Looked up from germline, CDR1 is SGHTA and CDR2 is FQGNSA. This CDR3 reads CASSLAPGLGDTQYF.

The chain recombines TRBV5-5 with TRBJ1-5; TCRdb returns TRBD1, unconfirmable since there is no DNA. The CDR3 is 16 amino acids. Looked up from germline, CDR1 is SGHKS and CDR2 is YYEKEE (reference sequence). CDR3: CASSWGTGSLDQPQHF.

CDR3 loop: CASSQESPGGPETQYF. The gene calls are TRBV3-1 and TRBJ2-5; TCRdb lists TRBD2, though no DNA is available to test this call. The CDR3 is made up of 16 amino acids. The germline V gene has CDR1 LGHDT and CDR2 YNNKEL (reference sequence).

This chain's CDR3 is CATSDPGQGGDTQYF. J is TRBJ2-3 and V is TRBV24-1; TCRdb's D gene call, TRBD1, goes unchecked for lack of DNA. CDR1 is KGHDR and CDR2 is SFDVKD in the germline V gene. The CDR3 length is 15 residues.

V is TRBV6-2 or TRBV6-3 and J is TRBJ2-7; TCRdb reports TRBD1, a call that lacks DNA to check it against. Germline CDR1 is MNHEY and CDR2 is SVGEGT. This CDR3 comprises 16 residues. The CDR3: CASSYSDAPLEDEQYF.

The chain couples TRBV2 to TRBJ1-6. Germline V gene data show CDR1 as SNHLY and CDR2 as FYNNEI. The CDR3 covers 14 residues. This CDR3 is CASRRSAYNSPLHF.

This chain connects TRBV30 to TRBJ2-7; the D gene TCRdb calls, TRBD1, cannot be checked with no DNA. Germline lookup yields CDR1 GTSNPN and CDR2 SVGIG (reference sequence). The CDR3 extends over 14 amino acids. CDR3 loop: CAWSWDRGIYEQYF.

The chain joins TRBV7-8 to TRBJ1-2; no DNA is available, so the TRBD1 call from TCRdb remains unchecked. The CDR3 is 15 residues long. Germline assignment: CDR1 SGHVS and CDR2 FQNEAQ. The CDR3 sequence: CASSPRDRGKGGYTF.

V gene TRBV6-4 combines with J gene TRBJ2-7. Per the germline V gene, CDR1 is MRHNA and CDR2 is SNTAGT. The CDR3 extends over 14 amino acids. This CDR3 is CASSDSAGNYEQYF.

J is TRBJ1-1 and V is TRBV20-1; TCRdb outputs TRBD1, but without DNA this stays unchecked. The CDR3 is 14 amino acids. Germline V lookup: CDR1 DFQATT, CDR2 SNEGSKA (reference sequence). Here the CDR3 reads CSARDQWGRDEAFF.

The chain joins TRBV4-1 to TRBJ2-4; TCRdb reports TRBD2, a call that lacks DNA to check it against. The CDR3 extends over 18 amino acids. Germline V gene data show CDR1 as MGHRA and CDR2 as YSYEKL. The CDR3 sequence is CASSRGLAGDGVKNIQYF.

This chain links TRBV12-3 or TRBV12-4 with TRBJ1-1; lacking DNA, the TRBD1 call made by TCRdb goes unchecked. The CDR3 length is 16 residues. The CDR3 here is CASTQGTGGRPTEAFF.

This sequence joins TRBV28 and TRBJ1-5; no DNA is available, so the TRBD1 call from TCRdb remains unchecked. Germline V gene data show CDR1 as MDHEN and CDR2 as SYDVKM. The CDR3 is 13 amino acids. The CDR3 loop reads CASSQDRSTSQHF.

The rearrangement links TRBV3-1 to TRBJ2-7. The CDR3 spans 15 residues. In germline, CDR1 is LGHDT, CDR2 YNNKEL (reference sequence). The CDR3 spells CASSHLKGSVYEQYF.

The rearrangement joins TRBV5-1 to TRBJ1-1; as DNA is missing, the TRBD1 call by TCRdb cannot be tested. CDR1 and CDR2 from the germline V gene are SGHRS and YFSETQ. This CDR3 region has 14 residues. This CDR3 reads CASSGGSRNTEAFF.

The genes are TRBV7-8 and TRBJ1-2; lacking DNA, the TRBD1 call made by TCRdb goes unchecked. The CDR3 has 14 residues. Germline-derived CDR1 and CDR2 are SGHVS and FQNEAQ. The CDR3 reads CASSPGHTDYGYTF.

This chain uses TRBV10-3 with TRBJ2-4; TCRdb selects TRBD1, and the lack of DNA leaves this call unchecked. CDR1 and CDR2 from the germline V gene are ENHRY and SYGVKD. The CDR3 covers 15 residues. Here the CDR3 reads CAISGSTGDPRVQYF.

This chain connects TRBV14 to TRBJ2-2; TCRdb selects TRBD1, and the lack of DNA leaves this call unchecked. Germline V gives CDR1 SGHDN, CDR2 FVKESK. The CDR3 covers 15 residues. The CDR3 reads CASSQAAGATGELFF.

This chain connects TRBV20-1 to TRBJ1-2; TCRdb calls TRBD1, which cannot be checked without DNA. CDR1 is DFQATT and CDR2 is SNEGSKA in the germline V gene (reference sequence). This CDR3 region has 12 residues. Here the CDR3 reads CSARTGGYGYTF.

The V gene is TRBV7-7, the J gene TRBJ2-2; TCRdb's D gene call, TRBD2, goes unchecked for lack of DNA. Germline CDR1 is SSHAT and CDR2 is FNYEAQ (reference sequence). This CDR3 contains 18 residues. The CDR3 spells CASSPALLAGGHSGELFF.

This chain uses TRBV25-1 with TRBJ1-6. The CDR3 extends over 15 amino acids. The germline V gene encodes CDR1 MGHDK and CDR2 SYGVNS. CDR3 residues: CASSEMSSYNSPLHF.

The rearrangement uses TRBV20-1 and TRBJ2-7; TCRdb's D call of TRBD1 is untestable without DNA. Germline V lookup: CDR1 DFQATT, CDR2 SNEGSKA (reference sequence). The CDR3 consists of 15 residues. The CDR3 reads CSAGGTGGFIGEQYF.

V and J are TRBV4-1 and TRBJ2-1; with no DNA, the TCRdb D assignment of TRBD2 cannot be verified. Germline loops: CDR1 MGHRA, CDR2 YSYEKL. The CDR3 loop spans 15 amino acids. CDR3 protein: CASSHPGLADNEQFF.

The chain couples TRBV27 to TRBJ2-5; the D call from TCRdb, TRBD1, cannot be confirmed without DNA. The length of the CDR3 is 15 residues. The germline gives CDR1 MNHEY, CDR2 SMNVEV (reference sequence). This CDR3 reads CASSFRHRGEETQYF.

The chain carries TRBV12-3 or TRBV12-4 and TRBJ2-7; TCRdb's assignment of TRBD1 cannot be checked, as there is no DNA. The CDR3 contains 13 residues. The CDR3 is CASSSGAIREQYF.

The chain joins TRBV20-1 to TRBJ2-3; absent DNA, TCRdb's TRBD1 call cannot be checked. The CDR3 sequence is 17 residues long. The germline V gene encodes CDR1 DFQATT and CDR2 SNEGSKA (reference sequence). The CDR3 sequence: CSAPHPGPQTTTDTQYF.

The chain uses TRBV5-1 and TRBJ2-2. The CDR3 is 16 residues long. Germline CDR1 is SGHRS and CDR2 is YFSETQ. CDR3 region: CASSLSPLGNTGELFF.

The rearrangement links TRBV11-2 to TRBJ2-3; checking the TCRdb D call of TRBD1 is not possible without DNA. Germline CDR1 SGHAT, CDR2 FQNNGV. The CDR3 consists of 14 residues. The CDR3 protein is CASSLVQGADTQYF.